This T cell receptor (beta chain) derives from a study of human versus mouse CDR3 diversity and MHC coevolution. Study information: Reported immunoSEQ sensitivity was one in 200,000 T cells, with reduced amplification bias. Samples had between 0.6 x 10^7 and 1.6 x 10^7 valid reads.

Study findings and constraints: Compared with mice, human CDR3s carried more deletions and insertions on average.

As to this clone: Its matching antigen is unknown.

Clones were sequenced by immunoSEQ multiplex PCR, and TCRdb holds only the in-frame ones, with some missing. The sample gives 60,000 to 95,000 clones, around 92% of which show up once; more than 0.13% is in the top ten. CDR1 SGHRS and CDR2 YFSETQ come from the germline V gene. The CDR3 spans 11 residues. V was trimmed by 3 bases and J by 5 bases, leaving 6 bases between them. The chain joins TRBV5-1 to TRBJ2-7; D remains unclear. Sequencing was performed on naive CD4+ T cells from blood. Subset defined: CD45RO-negative CD62L-positive naive CD4 T cells. This clonotype was sampled from a person aged 30-70 years in good health. In nucleotides, the CDR3 is TGCGCCAGCAGCTCTTCCGACGAGCAGTACTTC. It yields the protein CASSSSDEQYF.